The entry below gives a single T cell receptor (beta chain) sequence along with its context. Random hexamers were used to reverse transcribe the RNA input (about 0.45 to 1 ug). TCRdb analysed the immunoSEQ multiplex PCR reads with MiXCR anew, one entry per CDR3 protein. Of approximately 300,000 distinct CDR3 sequences listed, roughly 85% are singletons. Per the germline V gene, CDR1 is LGHNA and CDR2 is YSLEER. The CDR3 consists of 15 residues. V was cut by 1 base and J by 1 base, with 7 bases left in between. The sample originates from a study of CD8 T cells in Susac syndrome. V usage is TRBV4-3 and J usage is TRBJ2-2; no clear D. The sequence was collected from a human donor with multiple sclerosis. The sequenced sample consisted of CD8+ T cells from PBMCs. CDR3 loop: CASSQGGGNTGELFF. The CDR3 DNA follows: TGCGCCAGCAGCCAAGGCGGCGGGAACACCGGGGAGCTGTTTTTT.